Sequencing of this TCR beta chain was carried out in a study of T cells in Graves' hyperthyroidism and ophthalmopathy (dated by TCRdb to between 2018 and 2020). With respect to the entire study: Peripheral blood was collected at initial diagnosis, before any treatment. To identify distinguishing TCR V-J signatures, a discovery cohort of 90 to 100 patients was used, comprising some 45 with Graves' ophthalmopathy and 57 with stable Graves' hyperthyroidism. Prospective prediction of ophthalmopathy was tested in an independent validation cohort of 18 to 20 hyperthyroidism patients and 15 to 17 patients who later progressed to ophthalmopathy. The roughly 100 discovery patients were randomly divided into training and test sets at a 7:3 ratio. The study also compared thyroid tissue and blood T-cell repertoires from roughly 6 Graves' hyperthyroidism patients. After blood sampling, hyperthyroidism patients were treated with methimazole at a starting dose of 30 mg daily, and ophthalmopathy patients were treated with high-dose intravenous methylprednisolone. The paper reports TCR Vbeta CDR3 sequencing of approximately 130 peripheral blood samples: under 45 ophthalmopathy, 75 to 80 hyperthyroidism and approximately 17 progressor patients.

Graves' hyperthyroidism was defined as stable when no progression to ophthalmopathy occurred over 18 months of follow-up. The hyperthyroidism patients were between 18 and 65 years old and newly diagnosed, with a disease duration of less than 2 months. Patients with uncontrolled infections, other autoimmune diseases, pregnancy or lactation were excluded. Clinical symptoms, serum thyroxine and TRAb, thyroid ultrasound, and orbital computed tomography formed the basis for the diagnoses. Ficoll-Paque density gradient centrifugation was used to isolate PBMCs from about 9 ml of fresh peripheral blood. Total RNA was extracted with Trizol reagent, and quality was checked on an Agilent 2100 Bioanalyzer. This clonotype has at least ten counts. This clone's antigen is unknown. No much larger clone exists at a distance of one base, and base qualities are not known. The germline ends are 15 bases apart after V is trimmed by 2 bases and J by 7 bases. Taken from the germline V gene, the CDR1 and CDR2 loops are MNHEY and SVGAGI. Counted from cysteine to phenylalanine, this CDR3 has 14 amino acids. Just CDR3 DNA is preserved here, 42 bases in frame from base 1.

Amplification of TCR beta CDR3 regions was carried out from RNA transcripts. The first round of RT-PCR for the TCR CDR3 was performed with the HTBI primer set and the Qiagen OneStep RT-PCR kit. The libraries were constructed in a second round of multiplex PCR and then size-selected and purified. Paired-end sequencing of the libraries was performed with 100 bp reads on an Illumina HiSeq2000. Turning to the authors' computational methods: SOAPnuke was used to process the raw data, removing reads that contained adapters or uncalled bases, had a mean Phred below 15, or lacked an exact match to the constant primer or identifier. High-quality paired reads were merged with COPE v1.2.5, and unique nucleotide sequences were defined as clonotypes. MiTCR v1.1 was used to align the clonotypes against IMGT TRBV, TRBD and TRBJ reference segments. Only V-J combinations with frequency above 0.0001, covering about 99% of repertoires, were analysed. A TCS score was defined as the ratio between F50 (clonal expansion) and ExV (chaos), using BLOSUM62-based TCRdist between CDR3 peptides within each V-J. Welch's t-statistics and random forest reduced fewer than 600 V-J features to under 15, which were used in a naive Bayes classifier (R e1071). TCRdb took the public reads, trimmed them with fastp at Q25, ran MiXCR for clone calling and kept in-frame beta chains. All rows with the same CDR3 protein become a single entry with the most common DNA and genes. The V and J calls were determined by TCRdb, not by the authors. The sample contains under 650,000 distinct CDR3 sequences, 15% to 20% of them found a single time. Less than 4.5% of the sample is taken by the ten largest.

What the work shows at the level of the full study, not this receptor alone: Sample size was not statistically predetermined, and investigators were not blinded to group allocation. In validation, the model predicted progression to ophthalmopathy with 55% to 71% sensitivity and about 72% specificity, a median of about 6 months before onset. Most expanded thyroid clonotypes (frequency above 0.001) were also found in blood, which suggests that blood repertoires may mirror thyroid immune responses. In cross-validation, a model built on a 13 V-J signature told ophthalmopathy apart from stable hyperthyroidism with roughly 87% sensitivity and roughly 81% specificity, and in testing the same model reached 80%/75%.

The origin of this receptor is a woman in her twenties or thirties with Graves' hyperthyroidism. The sequence joins TRBV6-5 to TRBJ2-7, with the D gene not clear enough to name. The source material was blood. Read as DNA, the sequence is TGTGCCAGCAGTTACACGAAAGGACCGCATGAGCAGTACTTC. This encodes CASSYTKGPHEQYF.